These 3 T cell receptor beta chains were all obtained from the same sample, sequenced in a study of blood T cells in healthy people across ages. Together with a sample-barcoded 5' primer, a J-beta primer mix was included in a second PCR lasting about 7 to 11 cycles. TCRdb used MiXCR to reprocess the 5' RACE reads, holding one entry per CDR3 protein. In the table there are just under 750,000 distinct CDR3 sequences, about 24% of which are singletons. The sequenced sample consisted of blood. The receptors were sampled from a man between 65 and 79 years old in good health.

The chain carries TRBV7-9 and TRBJ2-3; D unresolved. CDR1 and CDR2 from the germline V gene are SEHNR and FQNEAQ (reference sequence). CDR3 length: 14 residues. Deletions cut 0 bases from V and 4 bases from J, with 8 bases between. The CDR3 DNA is TGTGCCAGCAGCTTAGCAGCTTCGGCAGATACGCAGTATTTT. This sequence encodes CASSLAASADTQYF.

The chain joins TRBV20-1 to TRBJ1-2; D call uncertain. Per germline, CDR1 DFQATT and CDR2 SNEGSKA (reference sequence). The CDR3 is 11 residues long. The germline V and J ends were trimmed by 3 bases and 2 bases, with 4 bases remaining between them. The chain's CDR3 is CSASTNYGYTF. CDR3 coding DNA: TGCAGTGCTAGTACGAACTATGGCTACACCTTC.

The J gene is TRBJ2-3, the V gene TRBV29-1; maybe TRBD1 (5 bases). Germline-derived CDR1 and CDR2 are SQVTM and ANQGSEA. The V and J ends lost 7 bases and 1 base respectively, with 18 bases between them. This CDR3 has 15 residues. CDR3 region: CSASPEGVGTDTQYF. In nucleotides, the CDR3 is TGCAGCGCCTCCCCGGAAGGGGTCGGCACAGATACGCAGTATTTT.